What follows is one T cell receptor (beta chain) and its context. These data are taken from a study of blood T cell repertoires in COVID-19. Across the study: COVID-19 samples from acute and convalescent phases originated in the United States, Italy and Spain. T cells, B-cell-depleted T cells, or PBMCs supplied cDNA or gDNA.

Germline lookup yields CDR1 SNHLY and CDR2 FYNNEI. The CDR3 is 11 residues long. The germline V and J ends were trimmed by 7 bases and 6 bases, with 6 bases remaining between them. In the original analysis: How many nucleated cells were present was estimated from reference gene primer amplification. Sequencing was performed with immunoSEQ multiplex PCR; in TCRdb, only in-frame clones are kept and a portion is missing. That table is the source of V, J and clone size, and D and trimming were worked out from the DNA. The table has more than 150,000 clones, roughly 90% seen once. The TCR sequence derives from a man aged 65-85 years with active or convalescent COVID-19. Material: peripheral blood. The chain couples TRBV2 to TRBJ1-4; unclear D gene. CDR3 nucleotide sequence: TGTGCCAGCAAACTATATGAAAAACTGTTTTTT. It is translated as CASKLYEKLFF.